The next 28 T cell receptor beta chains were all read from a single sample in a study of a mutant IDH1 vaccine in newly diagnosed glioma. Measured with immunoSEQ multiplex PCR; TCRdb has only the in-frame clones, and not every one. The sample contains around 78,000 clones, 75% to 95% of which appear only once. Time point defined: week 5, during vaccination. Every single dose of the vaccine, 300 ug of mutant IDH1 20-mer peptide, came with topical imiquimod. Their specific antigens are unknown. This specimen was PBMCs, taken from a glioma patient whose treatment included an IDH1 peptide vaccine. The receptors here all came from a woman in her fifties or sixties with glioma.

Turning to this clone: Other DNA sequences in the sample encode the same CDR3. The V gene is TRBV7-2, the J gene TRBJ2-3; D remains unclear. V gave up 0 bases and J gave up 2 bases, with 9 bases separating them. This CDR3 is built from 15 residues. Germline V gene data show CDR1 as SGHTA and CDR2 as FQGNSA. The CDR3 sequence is CASSLAAVFTDTQYF. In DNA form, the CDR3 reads TGTGCCAGCAGCTTAGCGGCCGTTTTCACAGATACGCAGTATTTT.

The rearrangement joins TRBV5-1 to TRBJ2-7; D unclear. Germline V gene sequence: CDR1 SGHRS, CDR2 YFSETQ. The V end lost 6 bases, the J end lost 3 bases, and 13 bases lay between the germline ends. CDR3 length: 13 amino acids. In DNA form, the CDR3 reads TGCGCCAGCACCCCAGCAGGTCGCTACGAGCAGTACTTC. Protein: CASTPAGRYEQYF.

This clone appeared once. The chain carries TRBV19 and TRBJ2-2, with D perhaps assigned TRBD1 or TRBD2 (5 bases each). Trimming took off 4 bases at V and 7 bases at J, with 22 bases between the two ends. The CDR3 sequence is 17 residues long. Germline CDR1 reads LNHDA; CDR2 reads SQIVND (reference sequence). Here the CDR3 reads CASSTHRDLQLLGELFF. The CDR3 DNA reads TGTGCCAGTAGTACACACCGGGACCTTCAACTCCTCGGGGAGCTGTTTTTT.

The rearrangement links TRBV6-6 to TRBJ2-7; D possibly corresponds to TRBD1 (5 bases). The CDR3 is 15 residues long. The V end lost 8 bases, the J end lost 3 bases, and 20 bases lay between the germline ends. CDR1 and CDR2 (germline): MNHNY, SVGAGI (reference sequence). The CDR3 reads CASGGLGRESYEQYF. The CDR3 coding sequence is TGTGCCAGCGGCGGATTGGGCAGGGAAAGCTACGAGCAGTACTTC.

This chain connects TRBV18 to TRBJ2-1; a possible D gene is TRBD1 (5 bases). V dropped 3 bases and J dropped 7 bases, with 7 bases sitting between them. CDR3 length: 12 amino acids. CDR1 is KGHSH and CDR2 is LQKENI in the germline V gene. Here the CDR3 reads CASSPDRNEQFF. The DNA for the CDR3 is TGTGCCAGCTCACCCGACAGAAATGAGCAGTTCTTC.

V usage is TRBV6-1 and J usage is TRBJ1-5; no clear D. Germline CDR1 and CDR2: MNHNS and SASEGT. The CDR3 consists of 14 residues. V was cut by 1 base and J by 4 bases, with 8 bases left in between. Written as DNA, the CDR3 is TGTGCCAGCAGTGAAGGGTCTGGAAATCAGCCCCAGCATTTT. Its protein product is CASSEGSGNQPQHF.

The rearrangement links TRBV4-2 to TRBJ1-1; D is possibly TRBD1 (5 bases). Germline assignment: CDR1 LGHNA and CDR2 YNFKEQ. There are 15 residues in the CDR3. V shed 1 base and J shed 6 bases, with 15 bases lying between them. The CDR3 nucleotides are TGTGCCAGCAGCCAAGCCCATACGGGGGGGGCTGAAGCTTTCTTT. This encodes CASSQAHTGGAEAFF.

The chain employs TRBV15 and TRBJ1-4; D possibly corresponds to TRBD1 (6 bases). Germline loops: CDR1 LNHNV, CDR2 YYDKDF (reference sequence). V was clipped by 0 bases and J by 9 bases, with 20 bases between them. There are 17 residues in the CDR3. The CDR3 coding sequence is TGTGCCACCAGCAGAGATATAGGCAGGGGACTAGACCAAAAACTGTTTTTT. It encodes CATSRDIGRGLDQKLFF.

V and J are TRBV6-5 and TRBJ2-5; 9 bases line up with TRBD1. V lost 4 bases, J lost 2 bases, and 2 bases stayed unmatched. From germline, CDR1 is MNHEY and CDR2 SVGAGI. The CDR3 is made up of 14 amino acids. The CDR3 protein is CASSSTGGQETQYF. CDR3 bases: TGTGCCAGCAGTTCGACAGGGGGTCAAGAGACCCAGTACTTC.

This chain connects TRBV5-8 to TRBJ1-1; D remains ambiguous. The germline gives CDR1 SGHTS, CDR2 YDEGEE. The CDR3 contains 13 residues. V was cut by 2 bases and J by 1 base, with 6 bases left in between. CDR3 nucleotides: TGTGCCAGCAGCTTATCGGCGAACACTGAAGCTTTCTTT. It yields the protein CASSLSANTEAFF.

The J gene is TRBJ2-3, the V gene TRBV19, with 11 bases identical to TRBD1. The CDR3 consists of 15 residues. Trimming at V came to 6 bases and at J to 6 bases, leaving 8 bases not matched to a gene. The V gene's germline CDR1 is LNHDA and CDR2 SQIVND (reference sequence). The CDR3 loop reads CASRPGQGAGDTQYF. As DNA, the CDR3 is TGTGCCAGTAGGCCCGGACAGGGGGCAGGTGATACGCAGTATTTT.

The DNA of the CDR3 is TGTGCCAGCAGTTTCACAGGCGCCCTGAACACTGAAGCTTTCTTT. Protein: CASSFTGALNTEAFF. The chain joins TRBV27 to TRBJ1-1; a weak D match, TRBD1 (5 bases). This CDR3 has 15 residues. CDR1 and CDR2 from the germline V gene are MNHEY and SMNVEV (reference sequence). The germline V and J ends were trimmed by 3 bases and 0 bases, with 11 bases remaining between them.

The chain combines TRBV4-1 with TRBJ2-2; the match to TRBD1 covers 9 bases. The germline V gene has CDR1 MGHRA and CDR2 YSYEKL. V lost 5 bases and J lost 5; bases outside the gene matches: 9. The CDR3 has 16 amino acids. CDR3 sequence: CASSRPGQGRTGELFF. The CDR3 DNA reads TGCGCCAGCAGCAGGCCGGGACAGGGTCGGACCGGGGAGCTGTTTTTT.

This CDR3 is CASSTRENTEAFF. CDR3 coding DNA: TGTGCCAGCAGCACAAGAGAGAACACTGAAGCTTTCTTT. The gene calls are TRBV28 and TRBJ1-1; unclear D gene. V was pared by 6 bases and J by 1 base, with 9 bases between. The V gene's germline CDR1 is MDHEN and CDR2 SYDVKM. The CDR3 sequence is 13 residues long.

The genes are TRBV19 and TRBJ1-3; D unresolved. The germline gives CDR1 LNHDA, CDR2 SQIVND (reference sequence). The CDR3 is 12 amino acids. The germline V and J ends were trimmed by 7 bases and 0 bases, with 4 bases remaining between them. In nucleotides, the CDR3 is TGTGCCAGTACGGGCTCTGGAAACACCATATATTTT. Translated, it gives CASTGSGNTIYF.

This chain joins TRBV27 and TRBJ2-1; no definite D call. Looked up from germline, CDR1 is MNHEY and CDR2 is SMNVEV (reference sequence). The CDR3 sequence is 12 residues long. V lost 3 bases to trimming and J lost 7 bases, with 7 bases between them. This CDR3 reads CASSFGRNEQFF. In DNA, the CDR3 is TGTGCCAGCAGTTTTGGGCGAAATGAGCAGTTCTTC.

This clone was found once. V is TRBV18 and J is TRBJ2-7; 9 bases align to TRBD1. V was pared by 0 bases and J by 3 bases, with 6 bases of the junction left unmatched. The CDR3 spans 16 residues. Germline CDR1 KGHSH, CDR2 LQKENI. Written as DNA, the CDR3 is TGTGCCAGCTCACCACCCGGTCGACAGGGGGGCTACGAGCAGTACTTC. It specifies CASSPPGRQGGYEQYF.

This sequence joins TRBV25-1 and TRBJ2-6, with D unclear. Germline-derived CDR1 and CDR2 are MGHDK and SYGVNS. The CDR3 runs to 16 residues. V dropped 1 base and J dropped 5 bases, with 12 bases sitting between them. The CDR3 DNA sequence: TGTGCCAGCAGTGAATCGAGCACTGGGCGGGCCAACGTCCTGACTTTC. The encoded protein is CASSESSTGRANVLTF.

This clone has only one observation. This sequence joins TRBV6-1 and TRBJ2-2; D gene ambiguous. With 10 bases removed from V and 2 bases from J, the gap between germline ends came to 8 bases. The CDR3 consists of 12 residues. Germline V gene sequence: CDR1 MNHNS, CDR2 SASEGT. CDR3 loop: CATRTNTGELFF. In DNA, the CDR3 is TGTGCCACCCGGACCAACACCGGGGAGCTGTTTTTT.

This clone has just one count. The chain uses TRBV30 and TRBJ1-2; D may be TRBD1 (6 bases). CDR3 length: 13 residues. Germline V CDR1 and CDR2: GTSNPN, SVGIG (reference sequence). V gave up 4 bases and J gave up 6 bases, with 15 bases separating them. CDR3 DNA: TGTGCCTGGAATACACAGGGTGCCCATGGCTACACCTTC. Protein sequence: CAWNTQGAHGYTF.

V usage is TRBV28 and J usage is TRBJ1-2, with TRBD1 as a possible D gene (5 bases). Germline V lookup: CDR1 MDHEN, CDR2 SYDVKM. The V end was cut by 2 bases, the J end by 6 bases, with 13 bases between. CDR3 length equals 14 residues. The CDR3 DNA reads TGTGCCAGCAGTTTAAGACGTCCAGGGAATGGCTACACCTTC. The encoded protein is CASSLRRPGNGYTF.

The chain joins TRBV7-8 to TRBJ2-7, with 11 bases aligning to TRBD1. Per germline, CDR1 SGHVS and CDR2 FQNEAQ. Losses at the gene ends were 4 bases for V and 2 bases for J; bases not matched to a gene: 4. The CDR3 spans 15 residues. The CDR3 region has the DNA TGTGCCAGCAGCTCCCCGGGACAGGGGGCCTACGAGCAGTACTTC. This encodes CASSSPGQGAYEQYF.

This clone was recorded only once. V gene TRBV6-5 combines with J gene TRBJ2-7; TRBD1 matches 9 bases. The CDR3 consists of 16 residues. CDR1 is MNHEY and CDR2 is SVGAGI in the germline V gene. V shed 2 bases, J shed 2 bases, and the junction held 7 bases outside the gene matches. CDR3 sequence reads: CASSYTPGQGPYEQYF. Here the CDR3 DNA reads TGTGCCAGCAGTTACACGCCGGGACAGGGTCCCTACGAGCAGTACTTC.

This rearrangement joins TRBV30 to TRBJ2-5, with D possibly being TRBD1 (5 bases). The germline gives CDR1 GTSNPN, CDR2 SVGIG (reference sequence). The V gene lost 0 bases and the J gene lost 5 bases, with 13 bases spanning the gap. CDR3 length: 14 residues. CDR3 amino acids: CAWSVGAGSETQYF. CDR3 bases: TGTGCCTGGAGTGTAGGGGCAGGGTCGGAGACCCAGTACTTC.

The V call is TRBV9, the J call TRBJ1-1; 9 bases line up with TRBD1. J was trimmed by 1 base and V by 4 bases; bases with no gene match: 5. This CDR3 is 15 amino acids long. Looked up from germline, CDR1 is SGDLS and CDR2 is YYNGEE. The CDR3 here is CASSRRTGENTEAFF. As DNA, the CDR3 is TGTGCCAGCAGCAGACGGACAGGGGAGAACACTGAAGCTTTCTTT.

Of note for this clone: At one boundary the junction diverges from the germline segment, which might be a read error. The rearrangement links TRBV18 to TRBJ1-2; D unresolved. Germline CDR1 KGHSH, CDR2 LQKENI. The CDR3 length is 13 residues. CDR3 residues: CASSPPINYGYTF. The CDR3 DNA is TGTGCCAGCTCCCCACCCATAAACTATGGCTACACCTTC.

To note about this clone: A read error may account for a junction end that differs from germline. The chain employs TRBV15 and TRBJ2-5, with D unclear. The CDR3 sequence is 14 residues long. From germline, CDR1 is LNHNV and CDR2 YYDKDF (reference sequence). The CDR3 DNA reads TGTGCCACCAGCAGGTATGGGCAGCAAGAGGCCCAGTACTTC. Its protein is CATSRYGQQEAQYF.

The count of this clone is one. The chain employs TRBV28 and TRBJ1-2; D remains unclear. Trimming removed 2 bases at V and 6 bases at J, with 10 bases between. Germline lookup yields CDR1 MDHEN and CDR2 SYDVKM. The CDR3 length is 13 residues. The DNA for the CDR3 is TGTGCCAGCAGTTTACTAGTGAGCAATGGCTACACCTTC. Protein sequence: CASSLLVSNGYTF.